These 13 T cell receptor beta chains were all obtained from the same sample, sequenced in a study of T cell clones after liver transplantation (dated by TCRdb to about 2019). The library came from the immunoSEQ multiplex PCR assay. TCRdb retrieved this table from immuneACCESS and kept in-frame rearrangements only. Not all clones are present; in checked studies, unresolved V genes account for under half, and no reason is known for the remainder. In this sample the table shows more than 70,000 clones, approximately 87% of which occur a single time. Roughly 3% of the sample lies in the top ten. The material sequenced was CD4+ T cells from blood, taken at the 22-month timepoint. The receptor set was obtained from a human patient who received a liver transplant. After a transplant, the donor of the graft may account for some T cells.

This clone has just a few counts. V usage is TRBV19 and J usage is TRBJ2-1; D could derive from TRBD1 or TRBD2 (5 bases each). CDR3 length equals 12 residues. V lost 4 bases to trimming and J lost 5 bases, with 6 bases between them. CDR1 and CDR2 (germline): LNHDA, SQIVND (reference sequence). CDR3 residues: CASSRGNNEQFF. CDR3 nucleotides: TGTGCCAGTAGTAGGGGGAACAATGAGCAGTTCTTC.

V usage is TRBV7-3 and J usage is TRBJ2-3; 11 bases align to TRBD2. The CDR3 has 19 residues. The germline V gene encodes CDR1 SGHTA and CDR2 FQGTGA. V trimming: 0 bases; J trimming: 3 bases; junction bases outside the gene matches: 11. Here the CDR3 DNA reads TGTGCCAGCAGCTTAACGATCGGTAGCGGGAGGGATAAAACAGATACGCAGTATTTT. It specifies CASSLTIGSGRDKTDTQYF.

Only a few counts were recorded for this clone. This chain connects TRBV12-5 to TRBJ1-5; 9 positions match TRBD1. V dropped 2 bases and J dropped 2; count of bases not matched to a gene: 7. CDR3 length: 17 amino acids. CDR1 LGHNT and CDR2 FRNRAP come from the germline V gene. The CDR3 sequence: CASGLYLDRGGNQPQHF. CDR3 DNA sequence: TGTGCTAGTGGTTTGTACCTGGACAGGGGCGGCAATCAGCCCCAGCATTTT.

The chain joins TRBV5-1 to TRBJ2-1; TRBD2 aligns across 9 bases. After removal of 4 bases from V and 4 bases from J, the junction contained 9 bases not matched to a gene. Germline V gene sequence: CDR1 SGHRS, CDR2 YFSETQ. This CDR3 contains 16 residues. The CDR3 reads CASSPDSGSGYNEQFF. The DNA for the CDR3 is TGCGCCAGCAGCCCGGATAGCGGGAGTGGGTACAATGAGCAGTTCTTC.

This chain connects TRBV4-3 to TRBJ2-7; no clear D gene. Trimming pared 4 bases from V and 4 bases from J, leaving 14 bases between. Germline CDR1 reads LGHNA; CDR2 reads YSLEER. The CDR3 contains 14 residues. The CDR3 region is CASSPTWLDYEQYF. The CDR3 DNA reads as TGCGCCAGCAGCCCGACTTGGCTAGATTACGAGCAGTACTTC.

V usage is TRBV19 and J usage is TRBJ2-1, with D unresolved. CDR1 is LNHDA and CDR2 is SQIVND in the germline V gene (reference sequence). The CDR3 runs 16 residues. Trimming took 4 bases from V and 0 from J, leaving 13 bases between them. The CDR3 DNA reads TGTGCCAGTAGTACCCTGGGTAACCCCTCCTACAATGAGCAGTTCTTC. This sequence encodes CASSTLGNPSYNEQFF.

The chain combines TRBV2 with TRBJ1-5; no clear D. Germline V lookup: CDR1 SNHLY, CDR2 FYNNEI. Trimming stripped 2 bases from V and 2 bases from J, with 7 bases between. The CDR3 spans 14 residues. The CDR3 bases are TGTGCCAGCAGTGAAAGACGGGGCAATCAGCCCCAGCATTTT. Translation: CASSERRGNQPQHF.

The chain links TRBV4-3 to TRBJ2-1; D is unclear. The length of the CDR3 is 15 residues. The ends were cut back, 0 bases at V and 1 base at J, with 7 bases in the middle. Germline values: CDR1 LGHNA, CDR2 YSLEER. CDR3 DNA sequence: TGCGCCAGCAGCCAAGAGTCTCGTTCCTACAATGAGCAGTTCTTC. This translates into CASSQESRSYNEQFF.

The CDR3 is CASSGRGVPEAFF. The CDR3 nucleotides read TGTGCCAGCAGTGGAAGGGGGGTTCCTGAAGCTTTCTTT. The chain joins TRBV25-1 to TRBJ1-1; a weak D match, TRBD1 (6 bases). Per germline, CDR1 MGHDK and CDR2 SYGVNS. CDR3 size: 13 residues. With 4 bases removed from V and 6 bases from J, the gap between germline ends came to 12 bases.

This chain links TRBV9 with TRBJ2-2, with D possibly TRBD1 on 5 matching bases. This CDR3 is built from 14 residues. With 5 bases removed from V and 1 base from J, the gap between germline ends came to 9 bases. Germline V lookup: CDR1 SGDLS, CDR2 YYNGEE. The CDR3 bases are TGTGCCAGCAGTCGGACACTGAACACCGGGGAGCTGTTTTTT. Translation gives CASSRTLNTGELFF.

This clone was found once. V and J are TRBV7-2 and TRBJ2-3, with D possibly being TRBD1 (6 bases). Germline CDR1 SGHTA, CDR2 FQGNSA. This CDR3 has 16 amino acids. The ends were cut back, 1 base at V and 0 bases at J, with 11 bases in the middle. The CDR3 DNA follows: TGTGCCAGCAGCTTAGAGGGGACAATCAGCACAGATACGCAGTATTTT. Amino acids: CASSLEGTISTDTQYF.

This sequence joins TRBV4-3 and TRBJ1-2; D is undetermined. The germline V gene has CDR1 LGHNA and CDR2 YSLEER. This CDR3 has 12 residues. Between the trimmed V and J ends, which lost 0 bases and 7 bases, there was a span of 6 bases. The CDR3 sequence: CASSQDKGGYTF. The CDR3 DNA sequence: TGCGCCAGCAGCCAAGATAAAGGTGGCTACACCTTC.

The genes are TRBV18 and TRBJ2-7, with 12 nucleotides matching TRBD2. Unmatched junction bases numbered 11, after V lost 5 bases and J lost 6 bases. The CDR3 is 16 residues long. Germline values: CDR1 KGHSH, CDR2 LQKENI. DNA for the CDR3: TGTGCCAGCTCATCAAGACAGAGACTAGCGGGAGCCGAGCAGTACTTC. Its protein product is CASSSRQRLAGAEQYF.